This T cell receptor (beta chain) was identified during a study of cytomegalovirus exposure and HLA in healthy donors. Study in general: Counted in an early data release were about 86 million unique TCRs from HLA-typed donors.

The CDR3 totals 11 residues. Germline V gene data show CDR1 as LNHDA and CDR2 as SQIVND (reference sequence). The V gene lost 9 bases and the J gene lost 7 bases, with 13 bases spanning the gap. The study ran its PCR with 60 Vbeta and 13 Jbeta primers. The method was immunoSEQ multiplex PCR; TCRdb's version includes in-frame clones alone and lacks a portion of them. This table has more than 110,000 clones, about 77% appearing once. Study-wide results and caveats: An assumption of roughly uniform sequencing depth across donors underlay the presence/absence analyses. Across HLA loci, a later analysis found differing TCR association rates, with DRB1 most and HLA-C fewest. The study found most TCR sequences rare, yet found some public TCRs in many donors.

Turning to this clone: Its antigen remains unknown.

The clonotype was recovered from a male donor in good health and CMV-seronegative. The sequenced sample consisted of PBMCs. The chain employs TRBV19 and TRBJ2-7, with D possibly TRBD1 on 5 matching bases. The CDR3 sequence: CASQGRWEQYF. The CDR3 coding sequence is TGTGCCAGCCAGGGTCGGTGGGAGCAGTACTTC.